Listed here are 4 T cell receptor beta chains from one sample, sequenced in a study of cytomegalovirus exposure and HLA in healthy donors. The table came from immunoSEQ multiplex PCR; TCRdb's copy has only in-frame clones and leaves some out. The sample has 300,000 to 400,000 clones; about nine tenths are singletons. Specimen: PBMCs. Source of these receptors: a woman younger than 35 in good health and CMV-seronegative.

The chain employs TRBV4-1 and TRBJ1-4, with 12 bases fitting TRBD1. The CDR3 runs to 19 residues. The V and J ends lost 3 bases and 8 bases, in that order; junction bases with no gene match: 16. Germline lookup yields CDR1 MGHRA and CDR2 YSYEKL. CDR3 in amino acids: CASSHGPIMGQGAREKLFF. In nucleotides, the CDR3 is TGCGCCAGCAGCCATGGCCCCATTATGGGACAGGGGGCACGGGAAAAACTGTTTTTT.

This clone was counted a few times. The J gene is TRBJ1-4, the V gene TRBV28, with no clear D. The germline V and J ends were trimmed by 5 bases and 0 bases, with 4 bases remaining between them. Germline V lookup: CDR1 MDHEN, CDR2 SYDVKM. The length of the CDR3 is 13 residues. DNA for the CDR3: TGTGCCAGCAGTCAGGCAACTAATGAAAAACTGTTTTTT. Translation gives CASSQATNEKLFF.

The J gene is TRBJ2-3, the V gene TRBV6-5, with 7 bases matching TRBD2. V trimming: 4 bases; J trimming: 4 bases; junction bases outside the gene matches: 11. CDR1 is MNHEY, CDR2 SVGAGI, per germline. This CDR3 is 16 amino acids long. Written as DNA, the CDR3 is TGTGCCAGCAGTTTATGGGGCGGGAGCTCTGCAGATACGCAGTATTTT. Translated: CASSLWGGSSADTQYF.

The V and J genes are TRBV4-1 and TRBJ2-1; the match to TRBD2 covers 12 bases. CDR3 size: 15 residues. V lost 4 bases to trimming and J lost 9 bases; unmatched junction nucleotides: 7. Germline lookup yields CDR1 MGHRA and CDR2 YSYEKL. The DNA of the CDR3 is TGCGCCAGCAGCCCGCTAGCGGGGGGGAGTACTGAGCAGTTCTTC. The encoded protein is CASSPLAGGSTEQFF.